What follows is one T cell receptor beta chain and its context. V was trimmed by 0 bases and J by 4 bases, leaving 9 bases between them. Germline loops: CDR1 LNHNV, CDR2 YYDKDF (reference sequence). The CDR3 has 15 residues. Some clones are missing from TCRdb's copy, which holds only in-frame ones; the method was immunoSEQ multiplex PCR. The sample consists of just under 150,000 clones, 86% of them appearing once. Time point in this sample: blood 4 weeks post-SBRT, at nephrectomy. Indicated treatment: 15 Gy SBRT to primary tumor, nephrectomy 4 weeks later. After SBRT, blood was collected at 2 and 4 weeks, plus baseline. This record belongs to a study of radiation and T cells in renal cell carcinoma.

The sample in question was blood, obtained from a patient whose treatment included radiotherapy and nephrectomy. This sequence was found in a woman aged 50 to 60 with renal cell carcinoma. This chain links TRBV15 with TRBJ2-2; D gene unclear. The CDR3 nucleotides read TGTGCCACCAGCAGAGACGGCCCTCTCACCGGGGAGCTGTTTTTT. This encodes CATSRDGPLTGELFF.